One and the same sample provided the 31 T cell receptor beta chains below, sequenced in a study of T cells after yellow fever vaccination. TCRdb redid the calling of the 5' RACE reads with MiXCR, one entry per CDR3 protein. This table has 620,000 or so distinct CDR3 sequences, around a sixth appearing once. The specimen comprised PBMCs, sampled about 5 days after the first yellow fever vaccination. Every receptor here comes from a man between 18 and 35 years old who received the YFV17D yellow fever vaccine.

V usage is TRBV15 and J usage is TRBJ1-1, with a tentative D call TRBD1 (6 bases). Trimming took off 1 base at V and 1 base at J, with 13 bases between the two ends. Germline lookup yields CDR1 LNHNV and CDR2 YYDKDF (reference sequence). The CDR3 loop spans 16 amino acids. The CDR3 DNA follows: TGTGCCACCAGCAGAGCACCGGGGGCCGAGAACACTGAAGCTTTCTTT. Its protein product is CATSRAPGAENTEAFF.

This clonotype was counted between two and nine times. The J gene is TRBJ2-3, the V gene TRBV4-3; D may be TRBD2 (5 bases). The CDR3 length is 14 residues. Trimming pared 0 bases from V and 3 bases from J, leaving 7 bases between. Per germline, CDR1 LGHNA and CDR2 YSLEER. The CDR3 is CASSQEAVTDTQYF. In nucleotides, the CDR3 is TGCGCCAGCAGCCAAGAAGCGGTAACAGATACGCAGTATTTT.

This clonotype was seen just once. The chain has TRBV7-3 and TRBJ2-3; perhaps TRBD2 as D (5 bases). Germline V gene data show CDR1 as SGHTA and CDR2 as FQGTGA. The germline V and J ends were trimmed by 5 bases and 3 bases, with 18 bases remaining between them. This CDR3 has 16 amino acids. The CDR3: CASSPTGEGSTDTQYF. In DNA form, the CDR3 reads TGTGCCAGCAGCCCTACCGGCGAGGGCTCGACAGATACGCAGTATTTT.

The chain has TRBV27 and TRBJ2-1, with 8 bases fitting TRBD1. J gave up 8 bases and V 4 bases, and 16 bases lay outside the gene matches. The germline V gene encodes CDR1 MNHEY and CDR2 SMNVEV (reference sequence). The CDR3 runs to 17 residues. Written as DNA, the CDR3 is TGTGCCAGCAGTTCCACCTTGTTCCAGGGGGCTTTCGATGAGCAGTTCTTC. Translation: CASSSTLFQGAFDEQFF.

This clonotype was seen a single time. V gene TRBV4-3 combines with J gene TRBJ1-2, with 8 bases lining up with TRBD1. The V gene's germline CDR1 is LGHNA and CDR2 YSLEER. This CDR3 contains 15 residues. Trimming cost V 1 base and J 8 bases; bases outside gene matches: 9. CDR3 sequence (DNA): TGCGCCAGCAGCCAAGGGGGGCAGGGGGCAGGGGGCTACACCTTC. Residues: CASSQGGQGAGGYTF.

This sequence joins TRBV7-2 and TRBJ1-1; no definite D call. The CDR3 consists of 15 residues. The ends were cut back, 3 bases at V and 3 bases at J, with 14 bases in the middle. Germline-derived CDR1 and CDR2 are SGHTA and FQGNSA. CDR3 sequence: CASSFFYGKDTEAFF. The CDR3 DNA sequence: TGTGCCAGCAGCTTCTTTTATGGGAAGGACACTGAAGCTTTCTTT. The whole variable domain, remainder taken from reference TRBV7-2 and TRBJ1-1, is GAGVSQSPSNKVTEKGKDVELRCDPISGHTALYWYRQSLGQGLEFLIYFQGNSAPDKSGLPSDRFSAERTGGSVSTLTIQRTQQEDSAVYLCASSFFYGKDTEAFFGQGTRLTVV.

The J gene is TRBJ2-3, the V gene TRBV18; D perhaps matches TRBD2 (5 bases). Germline V gene lookup returns CDR1 KGHSH and CDR2 LQKENI. The CDR3 extends over 14 amino acids. V gave up 1 base and J gave up 4 bases, with 9 bases separating them. This chain's CDR3 is CASSPLRGSDTQYF. The CDR3 coding sequence is TGTGCCAGCTCACCACTCCGAGGGTCAGATACGCAGTATTTT.

The sample holds many counts of this clonotype. The genes are TRBV5-1 and TRBJ2-1; D perhaps matches TRBD2 (5 bases). Germline loops: CDR1 SGHRS, CDR2 YFSETQ. The CDR3 has 15 amino acids. Trimming removed 0 bases from V and 0 bases from J, with 7 bases in between. CDR3 coding DNA: TGCGCCAGCAGCTTGGGCCTAGCCTCCTACAATGAGCAGTTCTTC. This codes for CASSLGLASYNEQFF.

This clonotype was observed a handful of times. This chain links TRBV5-1 with TRBJ1-2; D is uncertain. Trimming removed 1 base at V and 8 bases at J, with 12 bases between. Germline CDR1 SGHRS, CDR2 YFSETQ. This CDR3 is built from 13 residues. The CDR3 spells CASSLTGFDGYTF. The DNA of the CDR3 is TGCGCCAGCAGCTTGACGGGGTTTGACGGCTACACCTTC. Filled out from reference TRBV5-1 and TRBJ1-2, the complete variable domain reads KAGVTQTPRYLIKTRGQQVTLSCSPISGHRSVSWYQQTPGQGLQFLFEYFSETQRNKGNFPGRFSGRQFSNSRSEMNVSTLELGDSALYLCASSLTGFDGYTFGSGTRLTVV.

V gene TRBV3-1 combines with J gene TRBJ1-2; D is unresolved. The CDR3 is 13 amino acids. V lost 0 bases and J 7 bases, leaving 9 bases between the germline ends. CDR1 LGHDT and CDR2 YNNKEL come from the germline V gene (reference sequence). DNA for the CDR3: TGTGCCAGCAGCCAAGAATCCAACGGTGGCTACACCTTC. It translates to CASSQESNGGYTF.

This clonotype was detected only a few times. The J gene is TRBJ1-2, the V gene TRBV6-2 or TRBV6-3; possible D gene TRBD1, 5 bases. V shed 10 bases and J shed 2 bases, with 29 bases lying between them. CDR1 and CDR2 from the germline V gene are MNHEY and SVGEGT. There are 18 residues in the CDR3. CDR3 DNA sequence: TGTGCCACTCGGACACTGCCCGGGGTCATAGGCCAAAACTATGGCTACACCTTC. This sequence encodes CATRTLPGVIGQNYGYTF.

V is TRBV20-1 and J is TRBJ1-5, with a tentative D call TRBD1 (5 bases). Germline CDR1 and CDR2: DFQATT and SNEGSKA (reference sequence). The CDR3 contains 13 residues. Trimming pared 0 bases from V and 11 bases from J, leaving 14 bases between. CDR3 in amino acids: CSARDIGGGTQHF. The CDR3 DNA sequence: TGCAGTGCTAGAGATATTGGGGGTGGGACCCAGCATTTT.

This clonotype was picked up a small number of times. The chain employs TRBV7-2 and TRBJ1-1; no clear D. Trimming stripped 5 bases from V and 0 bases from J, with 7 bases between. The V gene's germline CDR1 is SGHTA and CDR2 FQGNSA. The CDR3 is 13 amino acids. CDR3 residues: CASSPPMNTEAFF. The CDR3 nucleotides read TGTGCCAGCAGCCCGCCGATGAACACTGAAGCTTTCTTT.

This clonotype was recorded at least ten times. CDR3 in amino acids: CASSPGLAKNIQYF. The CDR3, as DNA: TGCGCCAGCAGCCCGGGACTAGCCAAAAACATTCAGTACTTC. The V gene is TRBV4-3, the J gene TRBJ2-4, with a weak D call TRBD2 (6 bases). This CDR3 spans 14 amino acids. Deletions cut 4 bases from V and 0 bases from J, with 7 bases between. Germline CDR1 LGHNA, CDR2 YSLEER.

The chain recombines TRBV12-3 or TRBV12-4 with TRBJ2-2; D gene ambiguous. The CDR3 runs to 12 residues. Between the trimmed V and J ends, which lost 5 bases and 11 bases, there was a span of 12 bases. This chain's CDR3 is CASSLRRSELFF. Here the CDR3 DNA reads TGTGCCAGCAGTCTCAGACGGTCAGAGCTGTTTTTT.

This clonotype was seen only a few times. The V gene is TRBV5-4, the J gene TRBJ2-5; 12 bases are a match to TRBD2. J gave up 4 bases and V 4 bases, and 2 bases lay outside the gene matches. This CDR3 region has 14 residues. Germline V gene lookup returns CDR1 SGHNT and CDR2 YYREEE (reference sequence). DNA of the CDR3: TGTGCCAGCAGCGAACTAGCGGGGGGAGAGACCCAGTACTTC. It codes for CASSELAGGETQYF. Variable domain in full (rest from reference TRBV5-4 and TRBJ2-5): ETGVTQSPTHLIKTRGQQVTLRCSSQSGHNTVSWYQQALGQGPQFIFQYYREEENGRGNFPPRFSGLQFPNYSSELNVNALELDDSALYLCASSELAGGETQYFGPGTRLLVL.

V usage is TRBV9 and J usage is TRBJ1-2; 9 bases match TRBD1. The germline V gene encodes CDR1 SGDLS and CDR2 YYNGEE. The junction had 8 bases not matched to a gene; V was cut back by 3 bases and J by 8 bases. The CDR3 runs 14 residues. The CDR3 loop reads CASSALRQGGGYTF. The CDR3 bases are TGTGCCAGCAGCGCCCTTCGACAGGGGGGAGGCTACACCTTC.

The chain employs TRBV19 and TRBJ2-1; D gene ambiguous. V was clipped by 3 bases and J by 7 bases, with 13 bases between them. Germline CDR1 and CDR2: LNHDA and SQIVND (reference sequence). The CDR3 consists of 14 residues. Here the CDR3 DNA reads TGTGCCAGTAGTATCAGACACCTGAGGAATGAGCAGTTCTTC. Residues: CASSIRHLRNEQFF.

The chain uses TRBV19 and TRBJ2-5; 11 bases are shared with TRBD2. Germline CDR1 reads LNHDA; CDR2 reads SQIVND (reference sequence). The CDR3 length is 15 residues. V was clipped by 6 bases and J by 2 bases; unmatched bases: 5. CDR3 sequence (DNA): TGTGCCAGTAGAAGGTCTAGCGGGGGGCAAGAGACCCAGTACTTC. It encodes CASRRSSGGQETQYF. Complete variable domain (other parts from reference TRBV19 and TRBJ2-5): DGGITQSPKYLFRKEGQNVTLSCEQNLNHDAMYWYRQDPGQGLRLIYYSQIVNDFQKGDIAEGYSVSREKKESFPLTVTSAQKNPTAFYLCASRRSSGGQETQYFGPGTRLLVL.

This rearrangement joins TRBV7-6 to TRBJ1-1; D uncertain. The germline gives CDR1 SGHVS, CDR2 FNYEAQ. Between the trimmed V and J ends, which lost 5 bases and 5 bases, there was a span of 12 bases. There are 13 residues in the CDR3. CDR3: CASSAAQGTEAFF. CDR3 in DNA: TGTGCCAGCAGCGCGGCCCAAGGGACTGAAGCTTTCTTT.

The chain links TRBV12-3 or TRBV12-4 to TRBJ1-6; 8 positions agree with TRBD1. The ends lost 5 bases at V and 8 bases at J; junction bases unmatched: 8. This CDR3 is 15 amino acids long. Here the CDR3 DNA reads TGTGCCAGCAGTCAGGACAGGGCCACCGATTCACCCCTCCACTTT. As protein: CASSQDRATDSPLHF.

V is TRBV5-1 and J is TRBJ2-1; the match to TRBD2 covers 10 bases. The CDR3 loop spans 14 amino acids. The J segment lost 6 bases and the V segment lost 7 bases, leaving 7 bases of the junction unmatched. Germline CDR1 SGHRS, CDR2 YFSETQ. The CDR3 bases are TGCGCCAGCTCTGGGGCTAGCGGGGGCAATGAGCAGTTCTTC. Residues: CASSGASGGNEQFF.

The chain employs TRBV5-1 and TRBJ2-5; the match to TRBD2 covers 11 bases. With 3 bases clipped from V and 2 bases from J, the junction kept 15 bases outside the gene matches. The germline V gene has CDR1 SGHRS and CDR2 YFSETQ. The CDR3 covers 19 residues. For the CDR3, the DNA is TGCGCCAGCAGCTGGGGGCGATCGGCACTAGCGGGGGAACAAGAGACCCAGTACTTC. Translating it yields CASSWGRSALAGEQETQYF.

The rearrangement links TRBV28 to TRBJ2-3; the D gene is possibly TRBD1 (5 bases). The CDR3 contains 15 residues. Germline lookup yields CDR1 MDHEN and CDR2 SYDVKM. V lost 3 bases and J lost 3, with 13 bases in between. DNA of the CDR3: TGTGCCAGCAGTTTTGTGGGGCGTGGGACAGATACGCAGTATTTT. This sequence encodes CASSFVGRGTDTQYF.

In its sample, this clonotype was seen a few times. The chain couples TRBV27 to TRBJ2-7, with TRBD1 matching 8 bases. After removal of 6 bases from V and 4 bases from J, the junction contained 11 bases not matched to a gene. Germline lookup yields CDR1 MNHEY and CDR2 SMNVEV (reference sequence). CDR3 length equals 15 residues. The CDR3 is CASSSRGPGRYEQYF. CDR3 bases: TGTGCCAGCAGCTCCAGGGGGCCTGGAAGGTACGAGCAGTACTTC.

On this clonotype itself: This CDR3 fails to terminate in the conserved phenylalanine or tryptophan, so it likely reflects a read error. The DNA is left out, because the CDR3 cannot be placed on it with certainty; the CDR3 is given as TCRdb lists it. The CDR3 region is CASSYSLGDRLHV. The chain joins TRBV6-2 or TRBV6-3 to TRBJ2-4; the table names TRBD1, a call not compared with the DNA. Germline assignment: CDR1 MNHEY and CDR2 SVGEGT. Both ends counted, the CDR3 spans 13 residues.

This clonotype was observed a handful of times. The genes are TRBV10-3 and TRBJ2-5, with D maybe TRBD2 (6 bases). Trimming removed 6 bases from V and 5 bases from J, with 13 bases in between. This CDR3 is 13 amino acids long. The germline gives CDR1 ENHRY, CDR2 SYGVKD. The CDR3 DNA follows: TGTGCCATCAGAACGACTAGTGGGGAGACCCAGTACTTC. Translating it yields CAIRTTSGETQYF.

The chain has TRBV6-5 and TRBJ1-3, with D perhaps matching TRBD1 (5 bases). CDR1 and CDR2 (germline): MNHEY, SVGAGI. The length of the CDR3 is 16 residues. V lost 2 bases to trimming and J lost 1 base, with 12 bases between them. The CDR3 nucleotides are TGTGCCAGCAGTTACGCTACAGGCGATTCTGGAAACACCATATATTTT. Protein: CASSYATGDSGNTIYF.

This clonotype was seen a few times. The chain combines TRBV10-3 with TRBJ2-1; unclear D gene. V lost 0 bases and J 10 bases, leaving 10 bases between the germline ends. The CDR3 is made up of 13 amino acids. Germline V lookup: CDR1 ENHRY, CDR2 SYGVKD. CDR3 sequence: CAISESDDAEQFF. CDR3 in DNA: TGTGCCATCAGTGAGTCGGACGACGCCGAGCAGTTCTTC.

For this clonotype: Germline is not matched at one junction end, which may reflect a read error. The V call is TRBV7-2, the J call TRBJ2-3, with 10 bases lining up with TRBD2. The length of the CDR3 is 15 residues. CDR1 is SGHTA, CDR2 FQGNSA, per germline. CDR3: CAGSPAGGKFGTQYF. DNA for the CDR3: TGTGCCGGCAGCCCAGCGGGGGGGAAGTTTGGTACGCAGTATTTT.

This clonotype has a handful of counts. The chain carries TRBV10-3 and TRBJ1-2; D might be TRBD1 (5 bases). Trimming pared 4 bases from V and 2 bases from J, leaving 11 bases between. Germline CDR1 and CDR2: ENHRY and SYGVKD. This CDR3 comprises 14 residues. The CDR3: CAISVGTSNYGYTF. The CDR3 nucleotides read TGTGCCATCAGTGTAGGGACCTCCAACTATGGCTACACCTTC.